This TCR beta chain stems from a study of T cell responses to AZD1222 COVID-19 vaccine. Per germline, CDR1 SGDLS and CDR2 YYNGEE. V was cut by 0 bases and J by 2 bases, with 15 bases left in between. This CDR3 has 16 residues. Method: immunoSEQ multiplex PCR; TCRdb's copy keeps in-frame clones and lacks some. The sample includes 130,000 or so clones, 80% to 90% of them seen just once. Study conclusions and caveats: In all cases, repertoires were sampled only after the peak T cell response. Donors skewed white British and female; clonal diversity was possibly underestimated. Close to half of all spike-specific TCRs reportedly target regions of the variants that are unmutated. Vaccine-related CD4 TCRs covered spike, predominating at 160-218 and 743-854.

A word on this clone: The antigen remains undetermined.

V is TRBV9 and J is TRBJ2-7; unclear D gene. The receptor was derived from an adult in good health. The sample consisted of peripheral blood, taken on day 0 of AZD1222 vaccination. This chain's CDR3 is CASSVGPTEQTYEQYF. CDR3 sequence (DNA): TGTGCCAGCAGCGTAGGTCCGACCGAGCAAACCTACGAGCAGTACTTC.